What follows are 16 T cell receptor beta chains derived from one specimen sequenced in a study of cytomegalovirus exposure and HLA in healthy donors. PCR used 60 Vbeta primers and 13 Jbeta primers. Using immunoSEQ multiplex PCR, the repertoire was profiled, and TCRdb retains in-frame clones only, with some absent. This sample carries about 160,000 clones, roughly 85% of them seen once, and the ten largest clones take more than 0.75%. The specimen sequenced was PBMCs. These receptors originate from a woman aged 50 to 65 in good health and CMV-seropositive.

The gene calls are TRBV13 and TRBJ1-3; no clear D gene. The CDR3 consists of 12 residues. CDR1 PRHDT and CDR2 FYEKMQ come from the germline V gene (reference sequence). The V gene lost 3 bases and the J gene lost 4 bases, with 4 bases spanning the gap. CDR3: CASSLGGNTIYF. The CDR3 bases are TGTGCCAGCAGCTTGGGCGGAAACACCATATATTTT.

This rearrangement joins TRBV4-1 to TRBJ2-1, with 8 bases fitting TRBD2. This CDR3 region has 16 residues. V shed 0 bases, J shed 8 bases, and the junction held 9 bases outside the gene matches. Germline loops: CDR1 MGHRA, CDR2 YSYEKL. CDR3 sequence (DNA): TGCGCCAGCAGCCAAGATCTACTAGCGGTGTGGGATGAGCAGTTCTTC. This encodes CASSQDLLAVWDEQFF.

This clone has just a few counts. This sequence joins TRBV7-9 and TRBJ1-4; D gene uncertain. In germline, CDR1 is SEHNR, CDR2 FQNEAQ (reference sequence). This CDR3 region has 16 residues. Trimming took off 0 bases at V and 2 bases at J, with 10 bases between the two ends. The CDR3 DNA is TGTGCCAGCAGCTTAGCCTTGGGAGGGACTAATGAAAAACTGTTTTTT. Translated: CASSLALGGTNEKLFF. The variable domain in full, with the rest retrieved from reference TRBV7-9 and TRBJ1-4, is DTGVSQNPRHKITKRGQNVTFRCDPISEHNRLYWYRQTLGQGPEFLTYFQNEAQLEKSRLLSDRFSAERPKGSFSTLEIQRTEQGDSAMYLCASSLALGGTNEKLFFGSGTQLSVL.

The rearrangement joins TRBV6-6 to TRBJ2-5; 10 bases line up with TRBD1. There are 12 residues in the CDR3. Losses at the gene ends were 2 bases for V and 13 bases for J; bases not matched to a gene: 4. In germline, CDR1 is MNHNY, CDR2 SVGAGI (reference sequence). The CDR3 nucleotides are TGTGCCAGCAGTTACGAGGGACAGGGGTGGTACTTC. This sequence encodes CASSYEGQGWYF.

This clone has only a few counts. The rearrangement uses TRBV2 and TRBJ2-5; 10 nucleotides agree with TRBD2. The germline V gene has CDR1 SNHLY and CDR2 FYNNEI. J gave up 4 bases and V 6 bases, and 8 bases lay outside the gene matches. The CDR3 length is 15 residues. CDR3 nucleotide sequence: TGTGCCAGCAGGATAGCGGGGGGTTTCGGAGAGACCCAGTACTTC. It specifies CASRIAGGFGETQYF.

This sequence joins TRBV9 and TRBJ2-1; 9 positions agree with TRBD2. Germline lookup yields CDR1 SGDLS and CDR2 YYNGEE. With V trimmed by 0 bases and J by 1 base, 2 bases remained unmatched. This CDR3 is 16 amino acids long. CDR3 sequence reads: CASSVATSGSYNEQFF. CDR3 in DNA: TGTGCCAGCAGCGTAGCTACTAGCGGGTCCTACAATGAGCAGTTCTTC.

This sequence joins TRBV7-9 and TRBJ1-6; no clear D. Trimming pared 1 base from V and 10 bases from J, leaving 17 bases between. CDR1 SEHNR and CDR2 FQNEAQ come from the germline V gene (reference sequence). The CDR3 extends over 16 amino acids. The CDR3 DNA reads TGTGCCAGCAGCTTAGGGAGGGCCGGGGTGTGGTCACCCCTCCACTTT. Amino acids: CASSLGRAGVWSPLHF.

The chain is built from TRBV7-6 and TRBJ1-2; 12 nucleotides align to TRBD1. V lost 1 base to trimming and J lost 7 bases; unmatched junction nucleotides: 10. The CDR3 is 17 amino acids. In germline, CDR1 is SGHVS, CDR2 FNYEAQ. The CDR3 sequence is CASSLDGGTGGAIGYTF. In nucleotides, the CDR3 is TGTGCCAGCAGCTTAGACGGGGGGACAGGGGGCGCGATTGGCTACACCTTC.

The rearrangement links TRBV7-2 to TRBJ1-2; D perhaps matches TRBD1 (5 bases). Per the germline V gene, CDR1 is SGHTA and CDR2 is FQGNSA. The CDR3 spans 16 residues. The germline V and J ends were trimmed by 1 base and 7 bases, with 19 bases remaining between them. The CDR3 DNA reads TGTGCCAGCAGCTTAGACCCATCTCCCAGGGAACTTGGCTACACCTTC. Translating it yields CASSLDPSPRELGYTF.

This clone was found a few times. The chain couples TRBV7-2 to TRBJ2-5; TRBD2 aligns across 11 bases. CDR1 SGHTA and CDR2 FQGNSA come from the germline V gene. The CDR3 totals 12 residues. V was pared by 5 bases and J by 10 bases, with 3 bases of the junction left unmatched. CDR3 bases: TGTGCCAGCAGCGCGGGACTAGCGGACCAGTACTTC. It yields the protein CASSAGLADQYF.

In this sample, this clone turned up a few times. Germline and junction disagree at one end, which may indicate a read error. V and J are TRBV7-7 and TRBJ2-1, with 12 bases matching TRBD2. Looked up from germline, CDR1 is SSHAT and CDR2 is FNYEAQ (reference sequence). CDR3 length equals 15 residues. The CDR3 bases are TGTGCTAGCAGCTTGGGACTAGCGGGTTACAATGAGCAGTTCTTC. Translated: CASSLGLAGYNEQFF.

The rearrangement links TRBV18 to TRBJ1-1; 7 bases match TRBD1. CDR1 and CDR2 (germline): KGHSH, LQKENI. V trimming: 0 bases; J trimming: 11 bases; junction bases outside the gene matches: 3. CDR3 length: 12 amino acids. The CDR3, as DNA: TGTGCCAGCTCACCACCGAGGGGGCAGGCTTTCTTT. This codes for CASSPPRGQAFF.

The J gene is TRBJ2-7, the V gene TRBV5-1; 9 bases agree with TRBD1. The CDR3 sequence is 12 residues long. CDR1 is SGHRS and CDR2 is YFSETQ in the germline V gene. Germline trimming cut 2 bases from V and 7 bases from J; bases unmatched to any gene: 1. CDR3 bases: TGCGCCAGCAGCTTTGACAGGGGGGAGCAGTACTTC. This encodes CASSFDRGEQYF.

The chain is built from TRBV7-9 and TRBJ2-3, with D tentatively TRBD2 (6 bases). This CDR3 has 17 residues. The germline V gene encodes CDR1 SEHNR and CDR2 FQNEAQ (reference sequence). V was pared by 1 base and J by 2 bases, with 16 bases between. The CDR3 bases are TGTGCCAGCAGCTTAGGCTGGGCGGGACGGTCCACAGATACGCAGTATTTT. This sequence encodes CASSLGWAGRSTDTQYF.

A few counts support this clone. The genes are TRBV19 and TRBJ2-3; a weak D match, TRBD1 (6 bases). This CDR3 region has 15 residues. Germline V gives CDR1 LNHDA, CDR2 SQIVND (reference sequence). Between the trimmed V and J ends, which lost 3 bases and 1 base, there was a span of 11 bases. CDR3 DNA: TGTGCCAGTAGTATTTTGGGGGCACGCACAGATACGCAGTATTTT. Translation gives CASSILGARTDTQYF. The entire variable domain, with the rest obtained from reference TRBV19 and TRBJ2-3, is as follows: DGGITQSPKYLFRKEGQNVTLSCEQNLNHDAMYWYRQDPGQGLRLIYYSQIVNDFQKGDIAEGYSVSREKKESFPLTVTSAQKNPTAFYLCASSILGARTDTQYFGPGTRLTVL.

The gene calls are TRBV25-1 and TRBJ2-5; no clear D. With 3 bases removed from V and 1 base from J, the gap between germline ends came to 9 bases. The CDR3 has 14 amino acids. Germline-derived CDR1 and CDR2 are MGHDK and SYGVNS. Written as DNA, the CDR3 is TGTGCCAGCAGTGATCCATTTCCCCAAGAGACCCAGTACTTC. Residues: CASSDPFPQETQYF.